This T cell receptor beta chain was sequenced during a study of T-cell reconstitution after alpha-beta-depleted transplantation in children. Study-level results: There were reportedly several hundred expanded graft clones from which alpha-beta T cells came about two months after transplant. Newly produced T cells mostly provided counts and TCRbeta diversity after one year, as hyperexpanded clones declined. High day-60 TCRbeta diversity in some patients came from surviving recipient T cells and thymic progenitors.

Preparation of the TCRbeta library used unique molecular identifiers. Using its own MiXCR run on the PCR reads, TCRdb lists one record per CDR3 protein. The table lists about 460,000 distinct CDR3 sequences, roughly 10% of them singletons, with less than 15% in the top ten. This clonotype was seen a few times. Its specificity is not known. Per the germline V gene, CDR1 is SGHDT and CDR2 is YYEEEE. CDR3 length: 16 residues. Trimming removed 0 bases from V and 5 bases from J, with 14 bases in between. The TCR was taken from a female patient between 2 and 15 years old who had a stem cell transplant for aplastic anemia, so the T cells may come from the graft donor. V gene TRBV5-6 combines with J gene TRBJ2-2, with D tentatively TRBD2 (7 bases). Sequences were derived from PBMCs, mostly from graft donor cells, sampled 180 days after TCRalphabeta/CD19-depleted stem cell transplant. The CDR3 loop is CASSLAGGGGTGELFF. For the CDR3, the DNA is TGTGCCAGCAGCTTGGCCGGAGGGGGGGGAACCGGGGAGCTGTTTTTT.